The text below deals with one T cell receptor (beta chain). Which antigen it targets is not known. Base-call qualities are not available, and no considerably larger clone is one nucleotide away. Deletion took 8 bases off V and 2 bases off J, with a span of 15 bases between the germline ends. CDR1 MDHEN and CDR2 SYDVKM were looked up in the germline V gene. The CDR3 covers 14 residues, taking in both the cysteine and the phenylalanine. Kept here is only the CDR3 DNA, which spans 42 bases and is read in frame from base 1. TCRbeta CDR3 regions were amplified from genomic DNA by means of the immunoSEQ Assay, a bias-controlled multiplex PCR. As for how the authors treated the data: Nucleated cell counts per sample were estimated from amplification of reference gene primers within the assay. To quantify the absolute abundance of each unique TCRbeta CDR3 rearrangement, sequence reads were collapsed and filtered. For each sample, productive Simpson clonality was calculated as the square root of Simpson's diversity index over productive rearrangements. In TCRdb, the immuneACCESS table is reduced to in-frame sequences with V and J assigned. These tables do not hold every clone; where another copy was compared, an unresolved V gene accounts for under half, and the others remain unexplained. V and J calls and clone size follow that table, whereas D and trimming were derived from the DNA. The table for this sample lists roughly 380,000 clones; around nine tenths of them were counted only once. 0.95% to 1.1% of the sample comes from the top ten.

These data belong to a study of blood T cell repertoires in COVID-19 (dated by TCRdb to 2018 to 2021). Context from the whole study: Samples covering the acute and convalescent phases of COVID-19 were provided by collaborators in the United States, Italy and Spain. The sample metadata nearly always contained a de-identified subject ID, COVID-19 status, age in years and sex. Samples were obtained from the ongoing ImmuneRACE study (first 160 participants) and from 1,254 subjects provided by 6 global collaborators. Where HLA class I and class II types were available, the types were taken from metadata supplied by the sample provider, not from assay-based typing. The prospective study material was composed of cDNA or gDNA derived from T cells, B-cell-depleted T cells, or PBMCs. The repertoires were released in a freely available public database meant as a resource for research on the immune response to SARS-CoV-2. Deeply sampled blood TCRbeta repertoires from subjects exposed to, actively infected with, or recovered from COVID-19 were included in the dataset.

Participants in the prospective study were enrolled through a virtual design, were aged about 18 to 100 years, and lived in 24 United States geographic areas. To assign participants to cohorts, the prospective study relied on clinical history that participants themselves reported in a screening survey and a study questionnaire. A participant counted as exposed if, within 2 weeks of entering the study, that participant had been in contact with someone who had a PCR-confirmed or clinician-diagnosed COVID-19 case. Mobile phlebotomists in the prospective study collected whole blood, serum and a nasopharyngeal or oropharyngeal swab from every participant. Participants in the prospective study had the option to provide additional blood draws and questionnaires over an approximately 2-month period. Prospective study blood samples were shipped either frozen or at room temperature before DNA extraction.

The paper as a whole reports these results and caveats: How much clinical and demographic metadata was included differed by source and by participant, and the metadata was provided uncurated.

Here the chain combines TRBV28 and TRBJ1-1; D gene: possibly TRBD1, on 5 matching bases. The TCR was taken from a woman between 25 and 40 years old who had been exposed to COVID-19. Sequenced material: PBMCs or T cells enriched from blood (not recorded which). The CDR3 has the sequence CASHPPGGNTEAFF. The DNA reads TGTGCCAGCCACCCCCCGGGGGGTAACACTGAAGCTTTCTTT.